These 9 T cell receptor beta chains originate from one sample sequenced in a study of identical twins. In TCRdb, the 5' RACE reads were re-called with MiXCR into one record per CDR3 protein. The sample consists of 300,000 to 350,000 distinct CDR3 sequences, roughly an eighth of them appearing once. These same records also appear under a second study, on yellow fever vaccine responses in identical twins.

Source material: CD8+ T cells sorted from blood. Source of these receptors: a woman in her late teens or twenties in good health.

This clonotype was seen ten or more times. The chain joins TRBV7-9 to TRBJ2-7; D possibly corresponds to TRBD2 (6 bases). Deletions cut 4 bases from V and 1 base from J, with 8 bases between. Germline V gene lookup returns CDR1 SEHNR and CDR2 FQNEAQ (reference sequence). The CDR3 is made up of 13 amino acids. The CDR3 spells CASSWDWSYEQYV. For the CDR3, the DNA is TGTGCCAGCAGCTGGGACTGGTCCTACGAGCAGTACGTC.

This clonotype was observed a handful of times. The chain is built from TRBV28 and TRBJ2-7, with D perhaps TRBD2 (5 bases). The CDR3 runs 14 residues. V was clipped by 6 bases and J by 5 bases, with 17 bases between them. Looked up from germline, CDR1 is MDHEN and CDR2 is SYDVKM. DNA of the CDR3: TGTGCCAGCAGCCCAACCCCCCTAGCCCACGAGCAGTACGTC. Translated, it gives CASSPTPLAHEQYV.

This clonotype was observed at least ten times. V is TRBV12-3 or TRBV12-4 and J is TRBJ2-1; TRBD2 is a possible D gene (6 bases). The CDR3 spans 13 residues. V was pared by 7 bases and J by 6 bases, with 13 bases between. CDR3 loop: CASIGGGGNEQFF. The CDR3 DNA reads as TGTGCCAGCATCGGGGGTGGGGGCAATGAGCAGTTCTTC.

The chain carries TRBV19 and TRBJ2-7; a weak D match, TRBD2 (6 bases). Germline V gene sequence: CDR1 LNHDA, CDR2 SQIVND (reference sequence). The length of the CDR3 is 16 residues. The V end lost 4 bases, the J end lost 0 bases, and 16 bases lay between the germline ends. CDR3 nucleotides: TGTGCCAGTAGTACGGGGCGGTGGGAGGACTCCTACGAGCAGTACTTC. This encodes CASSTGRWEDSYEQYF.

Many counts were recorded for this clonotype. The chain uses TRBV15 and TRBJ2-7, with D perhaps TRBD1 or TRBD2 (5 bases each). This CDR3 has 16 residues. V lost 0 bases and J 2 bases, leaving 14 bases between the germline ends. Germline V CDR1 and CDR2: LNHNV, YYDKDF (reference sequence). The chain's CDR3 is CATSRDLAGDAYEQYV. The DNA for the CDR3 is TGTGCCACCAGCAGAGATTTGGCCGGGGACGCCTACGAGCAGTACGTC.

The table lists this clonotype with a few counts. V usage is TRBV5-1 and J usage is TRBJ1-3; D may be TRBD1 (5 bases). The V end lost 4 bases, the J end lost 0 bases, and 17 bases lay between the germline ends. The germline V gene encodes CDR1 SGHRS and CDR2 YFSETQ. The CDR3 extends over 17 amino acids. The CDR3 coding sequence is TGCGCCAGCAGCGAACCCGACAGTCCGAGCTCTGGAAACACCATATATTTT. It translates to CASSEPDSPSSGNTIYF. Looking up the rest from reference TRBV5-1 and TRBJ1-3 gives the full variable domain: KAGVTQTPRYLIKTRGQQVTLSCSPISGHRSVSWYQQTPGQGLQFLFEYFSETQRNKGNFPGRFSGRQFSNSRSEMNVSTLELGDSALYLCASSEPDSPSSGNTIYFGEGSWLTVV.

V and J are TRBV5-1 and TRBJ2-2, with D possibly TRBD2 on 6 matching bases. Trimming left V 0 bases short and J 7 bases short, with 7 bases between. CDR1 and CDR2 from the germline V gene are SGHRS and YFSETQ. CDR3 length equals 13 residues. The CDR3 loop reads CASSLAGGGELFF. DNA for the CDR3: TGCGCCAGCAGCTTGGCCGGGGGCGGGGAGCTGTTTTTT.

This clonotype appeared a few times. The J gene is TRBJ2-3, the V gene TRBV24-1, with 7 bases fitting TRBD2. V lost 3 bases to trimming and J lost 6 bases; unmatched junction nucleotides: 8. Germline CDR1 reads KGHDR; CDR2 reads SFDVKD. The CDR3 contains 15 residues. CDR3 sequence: CATSDPSGGGDTQYF. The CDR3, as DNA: TGTGCCACCAGTGATCCCTCGGGAGGCGGGGATACGCAGTATTTT.

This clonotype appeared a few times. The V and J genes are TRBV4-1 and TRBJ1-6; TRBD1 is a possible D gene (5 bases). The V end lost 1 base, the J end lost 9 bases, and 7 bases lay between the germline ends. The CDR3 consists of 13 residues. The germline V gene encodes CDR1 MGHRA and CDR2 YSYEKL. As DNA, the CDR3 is TGCGCCAGCAGCCAAGGTGGGGGTTCACCCCTCCACTTT. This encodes CASSQGGGSPLHF.